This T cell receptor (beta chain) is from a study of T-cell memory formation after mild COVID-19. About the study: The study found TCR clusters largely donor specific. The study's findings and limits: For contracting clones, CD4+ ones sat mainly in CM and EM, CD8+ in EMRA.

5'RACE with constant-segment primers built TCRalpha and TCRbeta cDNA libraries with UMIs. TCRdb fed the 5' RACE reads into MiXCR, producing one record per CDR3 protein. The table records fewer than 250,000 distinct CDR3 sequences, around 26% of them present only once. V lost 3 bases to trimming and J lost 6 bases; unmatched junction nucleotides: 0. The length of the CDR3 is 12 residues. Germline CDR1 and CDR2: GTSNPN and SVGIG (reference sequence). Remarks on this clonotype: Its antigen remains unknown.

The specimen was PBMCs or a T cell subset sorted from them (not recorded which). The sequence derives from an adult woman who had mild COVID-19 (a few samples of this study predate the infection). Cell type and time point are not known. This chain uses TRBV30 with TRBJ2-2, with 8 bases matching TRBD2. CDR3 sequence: CAWRGLAGELFF. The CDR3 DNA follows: TGTGCCTGGAGGGGACTAGCCGGGGAGCTGTTTTTT.